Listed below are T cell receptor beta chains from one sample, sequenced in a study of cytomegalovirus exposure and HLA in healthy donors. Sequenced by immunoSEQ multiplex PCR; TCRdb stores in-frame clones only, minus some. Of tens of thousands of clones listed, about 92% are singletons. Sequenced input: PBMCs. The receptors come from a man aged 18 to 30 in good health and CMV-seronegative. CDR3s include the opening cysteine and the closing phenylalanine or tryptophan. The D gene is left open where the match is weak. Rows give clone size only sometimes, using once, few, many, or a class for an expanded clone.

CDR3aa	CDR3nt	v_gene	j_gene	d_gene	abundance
CASSGQGAYGYTF	TGTGCCAGCAGCGGACAGGGCGCCTATGGCTACACCTTC	TRBV5-4	TRBJ1-2	TRBD1	-
CASSFRGTNTEAFF	TGTGCCAGCAGTTTCAGGGGGACGAACACTGAAGCTTTCTTT	TRBV28	TRBJ1-1	TRBD1	once
CASSFRGPGNTEAFF	TGCGCCAGCAGCTTTAGGGGGCCGGGGAACACTGAAGCTTTCTTT	TRBV5-1	TRBJ1-1	TRBD1	once
CASSKQGYGYTF	TGTGCCAGCAGCAAACAGGGTTATGGCTACACCTTC	TRBV9	TRBJ1-2	-	-
CASSRRTENYEQYF	TGTGCCAGTAGTAGGAGGACAGAAAACTACGAGCAGTACTTC	TRBV19	TRBJ2-7	-	-
CASGRESFAFF	TGTGCCAGCGGTAGGGAGAGTTTCGCTTTCTTT	TRBV2	TRBJ1-1	-	-
CASTGGDTEAFF	TGCGCCAGCACCGGGGGGGACACTGAAGCTTTCTTT	TRBV5-1	TRBJ1-1	-	-
CASSLRDGRETQYF	TGTGCCAGCAGCTTACGGGACGGGAGAGAGACCCAGTACTTC	TRBV7-8	TRBJ2-5	-	-
CASSLGQAGTEAFF	TGTGCCAGCAGCCTCGGACAGGCGGGCACTGAAGCTTTCTTT	TRBV7-3	TRBJ1-1	TRBD1	-
CAISESKLPNTEAFF	TGTGCCATCAGTGAGTCGAAACTCCCGAACACTGAAGCTTTCTTT	TRBV10-3	TRBJ1-1	-	-
CASSLPGELFF	TGTGCCAGCTCCCTCCCCGGGGAGCTGTTTTTT	TRBV7-9	TRBJ2-2	-	-
CASSEQGQGDTEAFF	TGTGCCAGCAGCGAACAGGGACAGGGAGACACTGAAGCTTTCTTT	TRBV9	TRBJ1-1	TRBD1	-
CASSLTGLAGDEQFF	TGTGCCAGCAGCCTCACGGGACTAGCGGGAGATGAGCAGTTCTTC	TRBV7-3	TRBJ2-1	TRBD2	-
CAITAGDHKDTDTQYF	TGTGCCATCACCGCAGGGGACCACAAAGACACAGATACGCAGTATTTT	TRBV10-3	TRBJ2-3	-	-
CASSVWGQMNTEAFF	TGTGCCAGCAGTGTGTGGGGGCAGATGAACACTGAAGCTTTCTTT	TRBV6-1	TRBJ1-1	-	-
CASSTGGITGGNEQYF	TGTGCCAGCTCAACGGGAGGTATCACGGGAGGTAACGAGCAGTACTTC	TRBV18	TRBJ2-7	TRBD2	-
CAMLAGGGEQFF	TGTGCCATGCTAGCGGGAGGGGGTGAGCAGTTCTTC	TRBV10-3	TRBJ2-1	TRBD2	-